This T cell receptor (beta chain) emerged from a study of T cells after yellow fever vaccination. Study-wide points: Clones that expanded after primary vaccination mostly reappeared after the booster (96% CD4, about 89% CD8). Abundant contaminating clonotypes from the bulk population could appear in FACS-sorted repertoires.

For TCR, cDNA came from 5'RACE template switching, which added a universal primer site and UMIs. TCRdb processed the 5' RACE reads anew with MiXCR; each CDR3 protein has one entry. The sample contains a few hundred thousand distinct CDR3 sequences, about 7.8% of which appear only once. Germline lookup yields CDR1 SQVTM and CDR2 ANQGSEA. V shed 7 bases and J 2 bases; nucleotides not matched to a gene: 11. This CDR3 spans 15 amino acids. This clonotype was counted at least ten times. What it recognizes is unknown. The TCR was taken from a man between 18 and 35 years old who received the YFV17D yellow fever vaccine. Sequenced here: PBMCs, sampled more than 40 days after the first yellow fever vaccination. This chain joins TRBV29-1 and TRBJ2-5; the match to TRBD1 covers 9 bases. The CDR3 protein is CSGTGDRGWQETQYF. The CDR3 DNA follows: TGCAGCGGAACCGGCGACAGGGGGTGGCAAGAGACCCAGTACTTC.